What follows are 13 T cell receptor beta chains derived from one specimen sequenced in a study of T cell responses to AZD1222 COVID-19 vaccine. The protocol was immunoSEQ multiplex PCR, while the TCRdb copy is restricted to in-frame clones and leaves out a portion. This table has roughly 120,000 clones, approximately 89% appearing once. This specimen consisted of peripheral blood, obtained 28 days after the second AZD1222 dose. The receptor set was obtained from an adult who received the AZD1222 COVID-19 vaccine.

This rearrangement joins TRBV19 to TRBJ1-5, with unresolved D. The V and J ends lost 2 bases and 2 bases respectively, with 7 bases between them. From germline, CDR1 is LNHDA and CDR2 SQIVND (reference sequence). The CDR3 runs 14 residues. CDR3 loop: CASSITFGNQPQHF. The DNA for the CDR3 is TGTGCCAGTAGTATAACTTTTGGCAATCAGCCCCAGCATTTT.

The chain has TRBV7-9 and TRBJ1-3; D is uncertain. With 1 base removed from V and 5 bases from J, the gap between germline ends came to 15 bases. This CDR3 contains 16 residues. Per germline, CDR1 SEHNR and CDR2 FQNEAQ (reference sequence). DNA of the CDR3: TGTGCCAGCAGCTTAGGTGGGGAATCTAGGAGAAACACCATATATTTT. Its translation is CASSLGGESRRNTIYF.

The chain carries TRBV30 and TRBJ1-1; possible D gene TRBD1, 6 bases. Germline CDR1 is GTSNPN and CDR2 is SVGIG (reference sequence). The CDR3 consists of 14 residues. V was pared by 3 bases and J by 3 bases, with 14 bases between. CDR3 coding DNA: TGTGCCTGGAGCACTTACAGGGTTCACACTGAAGCTTTCTTT. Its translation: CAWSTYRVHTEAFF.

The chain combines TRBV6-2 or TRBV6-3 with TRBJ1-1, with D unresolved. The CDR3 runs 13 residues. Trimming stripped 3 bases from V and 5 bases from J, with 10 bases between. CDR1 MNHEY and CDR2 SVGEGT come from the germline V gene. CDR3 amino acids: CASSYSVGTEAFF. DNA for the CDR3: TGTGCCAGCAGTTATTCCGTAGGGACTGAAGCTTTCTTT.

The chain carries TRBV28 and TRBJ1-4; TRBD1 matches 10 bases. This CDR3 has 16 residues. With 3 bases clipped from V and 6 bases from J, the junction kept 7 bases outside the gene matches. The germline V gene encodes CDR1 MDHEN and CDR2 SYDVKM. CDR3 residues: CASSFFIGTGDEKLFF. The DNA for the CDR3 is TGTGCCAGCAGTTTTTTTATCGGGACAGGGGATGAAAAACTGTTTTTT.

This clone has just a few counts. The V and J genes are TRBV19 and TRBJ1-2; D perhaps matches TRBD1 (6 bases). Trimming shortened V by 2 bases and J by 4 bases, and 11 bases separated the two germline ends. Germline CDR1 reads LNHDA; CDR2 reads SQIVND (reference sequence). The CDR3 is made up of 14 amino acids. The CDR3 coding sequence is TGTGCCAGTAGTATAACAGGGATGGGCTATGGCTACACCTTC. Encoded protein: CASSITGMGYGYTF.

The genes are TRBV6-2 or TRBV6-3 and TRBJ2-7, with unresolved D. Germline CDR1 MNHEY, CDR2 SVGEGT. This CDR3 contains 11 residues. V was trimmed by 5 bases and J by 4 bases, leaving 6 bases between them. Written as DNA, the CDR3 is TGTGCCAGCAGTGACAATTACGAGCAGTACTTC. This gives the protein CASSDNYEQYF.

This chain uses TRBV27 with TRBJ1-1; no firm D call. Germline V CDR1 and CDR2: MNHEY, SMNVEV (reference sequence). Trimming took 5 bases from V and 7 from J, leaving 17 bases between them. The CDR3 has 14 amino acids. The CDR3 is CASSRDIPRFEAFF. The DNA for the CDR3 is TGTGCCAGCAGTAGAGACATTCCGCGTTTTGAAGCTTTCTTT.

This chain links TRBV7-9 with TRBJ1-5, with D unresolved. V dropped 5 bases and J dropped 2 bases, with 13 bases sitting between them. Per germline, CDR1 SEHNR and CDR2 FQNEAQ (reference sequence). The CDR3 is 15 amino acids. CDR3 region: CASSPSALGNQPQHF. CDR3 bases: TGTGCCAGCAGCCCGTCAGCTTTGGGCAATCAGCCCCAGCATTTT.

V usage is TRBV28 and J usage is TRBJ2-5; TRBD2 might be the D (5 bases). The CDR3 has 15 amino acids. Per the germline V gene, CDR1 is MDHEN and CDR2 is SYDVKM. V lost 7 bases and J lost 0, with 15 bases in between. CDR3 nucleotide sequence: TGTGCCAGCAATCCGGGGAGACGGTACCAAGAGACCCAGTACTTC. This translates into CASNPGRRYQETQYF.

V and J are TRBV30 and TRBJ1-4, with D unclear. The length of the CDR3 is 12 residues. Trimming took off 3 bases at V and 7 bases at J, with 9 bases between the two ends. Germline values: CDR1 GTSNPN, CDR2 SVGIG (reference sequence). The CDR3, as DNA: TGTGCCTGGAGCGAGACATCTGAAAAACTGTTTTTT. Its protein product is CAWSETSEKLFF.

The chain employs TRBV5-1 and TRBJ2-6, with D unclear. Germline CDR1 is SGHRS and CDR2 is YFSETQ. The CDR3 runs to 14 residues. V was pared by 5 bases and J by 1 base, with 7 bases between. CDR3 sequence reads: CASSWGSGANVLTF. The CDR3 coding sequence is TGCGCCAGCAGTTGGGGATCTGGGGCCAACGTCCTGACTTTC.

The chain has TRBV7-9 and TRBJ2-5; 15 bases line up with TRBD2. CDR3 length equals 18 residues. The germline CDR1 and CDR2 sequences are SEHNR and FQNEAQ (reference sequence). Trimming at V came to 5 bases and at J to 0 bases, leaving 7 bases not matched to a gene. The CDR3 DNA follows: TGTGCCAGCAGCCGCCGGACTAGCGGGGGGGCGTACCAAGAGACCCAGTACTTC. Translation gives CASSRRTSGGAYQETQYF. The whole variable domain, remainder taken from reference TRBV7-9 and TRBJ2-5, is DTGVSQNPRHKITKRGQNVTFRCDPISEHNRLYWYRQTLGQGPEFLTYFQNEAQLEKSRLLSDRFSAERPKGSFSTLEIQRTEQGDSAMYLCASSRRTSGGAYQETQYFGPGTRLLVL.